In this sample, the clone carrying this T cell receptor beta chain turned up many times. The record originates from a study of CD8+CD57+ T cells in acquired aplastic anemia. Study-level information: Mean DNA quantity obtained from sorted CD4+ and CD8+ cells was 3.2 ug.

CD8+CD57+ cell expansion had been shown by flow cytometry in patients chosen for sequencing. Genomic DNA constituted the template upon which TCR beta VDJ and CDR3 profiling was performed. TCRdb called the reads again in MiXCR, with one record for every CDR3 protein. The table lists some 120,000 distinct CDR3 sequences, approximately 40% of them singletons. CDR3 length: 13 amino acids. From germline, CDR1 is SGHNT and CDR2 YYREEE (reference sequence). Trimming shortened V by 6 bases and J by 7 bases, and 11 bases separated the two germline ends. The sample consisted of sorted CD4+, CD8+, or CD8+CD57+ T cells (not recorded which) from PBMCs. The source of this sequence is a human donor with aplastic anemia. V and J are TRBV5-4 and TRBJ1-6; D is ambiguous. The CDR3 sequence is CASTAERNSPLHF. CDR3 coding DNA: TGTGCCAGCACGGCGGAAAGAAATTCACCCCTCCACTTT.